This note documents a single T cell receptor (beta chain) sequence. Its antigen is not yet known. It has no much larger one-base neighbor in the sample; base qualities were not kept. V lost 7 bases and J lost 4 bases; the stretch between them is 19 bases long. The CDR3 runs 15 amino acids, cysteine and phenylalanine included. Kept here is only the CDR3 DNA, which spans 45 bases and is read in frame from base 1. Based on the germline V gene (reference sequence), the CDR1 and CDR2 sequences are LNHNV and YYDKDF. Collaborating institutions collected whole blood in K2EDTA tubes following their own protocols. For TCRbeta analysis, collaborators shipped samples in one of three forms: frozen whole blood, isolated PBMCs, or DNA extracted from either of those sample types. This sample was included in a study of blood T cell repertoires in COVID-19 (dated by TCRdb to 2018 to 2021). Context from the whole study: Samples covering the acute and convalescent phases of COVID-19 were provided by collaborators in the United States, Italy and Spain. The sample metadata nearly always contained a de-identified subject ID, COVID-19 status, age in years and sex. Subjects who had been exposed to COVID-19, were actively infected with it, or had recovered from it provided the deeply sampled blood TCRbeta repertoires that made up the dataset. The samples were drawn from two sources: the first 160 participants of the ongoing ImmuneRACE study, and about 1,300 subjects contributed by 6 global collaborators. The repertoires were released in a freely available public database meant as a resource for research on the immune response to SARS-CoV-2. The prospective study material was composed of cDNA or gDNA derived from T cells, B-cell-depleted T cells, or PBMCs. HLA class I and class II types, where available, came from metadata supplied by the sample provider rather than from assay-based typing. Results and caveats for the whole study, not just this receptor: How much clinical and demographic metadata was included differed by source and by participant, and the metadata was provided uncurated.

The immunoSEQ Assay, a bias-controlled multiplex PCR, was used to amplify TCRbeta CDR3 regions from genomic DNA. The paper's processing steps were these. The number of nucleated cells in each sample was estimated from the amplification of reference gene primers within the assay. To quantify the absolute abundance of each unique TCRbeta CDR3 rearrangement, sequence reads were collapsed and filtered. For each sample, productive Simpson clonality was calculated by taking the square root of Simpson's diversity index across productive rearrangements. TCRdb carries this immuneACCESS record with in-frame sequences only. Its versions omit some clonotypes, under half of them owing to an unresolved V gene in the studies checked, with the rest unexplained. V, J and clone size are those of that table, while D and trimming were read from the DNA. Across this sample there are about 310,000 clones, with around nine tenths seen only once. The ten largest make up 1% of the sample.

Sequencing was done on a sample of peripheral blood. The rearranged chain carries TRBV15 and TRBJ2-5, and possibly TRBD1, on 5 matching bases. This sequence was found in a man over 45 with active or convalescent COVID-19. The encoded CDR3 is CATTRVPNQGETQYF. The nucleotide sequence reads as follows: TGTGCCACCACCCGAGTCCCGAATCAGGGAGAGACCCAGTACTTC.